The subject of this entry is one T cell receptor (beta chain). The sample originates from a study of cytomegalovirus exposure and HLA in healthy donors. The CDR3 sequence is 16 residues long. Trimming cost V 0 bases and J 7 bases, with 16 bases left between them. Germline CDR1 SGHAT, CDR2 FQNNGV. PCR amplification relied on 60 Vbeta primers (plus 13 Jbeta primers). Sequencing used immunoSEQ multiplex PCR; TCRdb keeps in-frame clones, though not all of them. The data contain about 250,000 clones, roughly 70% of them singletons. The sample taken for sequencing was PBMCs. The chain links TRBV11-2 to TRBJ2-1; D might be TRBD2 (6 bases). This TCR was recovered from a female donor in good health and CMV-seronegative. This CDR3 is CASSLDGLRGVNEQFF. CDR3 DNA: TGTGCCAGCAGCTTAGATGGGCTTCGCGGGGTGAATGAGCAGTTCTTC. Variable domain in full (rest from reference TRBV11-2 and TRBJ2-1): EAGVAQSPRYKIIEKRQSVAFWCNPISGHATLYWYQQILGQGPKLLIQFQNNGVVDDSQLPKDRFSAERLKGVDSTLKIQPAKLEDSAVYLCASSLDGLRGVNEQFFGPGTRLTVL.